The next 15 T cell receptor beta chains were all read from a single sample in a study of T cell responses to AZD1222 COVID-19 vaccine. Method: immunoSEQ multiplex PCR; TCRdb's copy keeps in-frame clones and lacks some. The table lists approximately 120,000 clones, around 84% of them singletons. This specimen consisted of peripheral blood, obtained 28 days after the second AZD1222 dose. Every receptor here comes from an adult who received the AZD1222 COVID-19 vaccine.

This chain uses TRBV28 with TRBJ1-3; D is unclear. CDR3 length equals 13 residues. Trimming removed 6 bases from V and 0 bases from J, with 6 bases in between. Per the germline V gene, CDR1 is MDHEN and CDR2 is SYDVKM. The CDR3 coding sequence is TGTGCCAGCAGGCGGAGCTCTGGAAACACCATATATTTT. Residues: CASRRSSGNTIYF.

This chain connects TRBV5-6 to TRBJ2-5, with TRBD2 identical over 8 bases. The CDR3 has 15 amino acids. CDR1 is SGHDT, CDR2 YYEEEE, per germline. The ends lost 0 bases at V and 7 bases at J; junction bases unmatched: 8. CDR3 in amino acids: CASSLAGGGPTTQYF. In DNA, the CDR3 is TGTGCCAGCAGCTTGGCAGGCGGGGGGCCCACGACCCAGTACTTC. Full variable domain (remainder filled in from reference TRBV5-6 and TRBJ2-5): DAGVTQSPTHLIKTRGQQVTLRCSPKSGHDTVSWYQQALGQGPQFIFQYYEEEERQRGNFPDRFSGHQFPNYSSELNVNALLLGDSALYLCASSLAGGGPTTQYFGPGTRLLVL.

The chain employs TRBV6-5 and TRBJ1-6; a possible D gene is TRBD1 (5 bases). Trimming left V 2 bases short and J 6 bases short, with 14 bases between. The V gene's germline CDR1 is MNHEY and CDR2 SVGAGI. The CDR3 extends over 16 amino acids. The CDR3 region is CASSYGRGQGNSPLHF. The CDR3 DNA reads as TGTGCCAGCAGTTACGGGAGGGGTCAGGGTAATTCACCCCTCCACTTT.

This clone is a singleton in its sample. This chain links TRBV12-3 or TRBV12-4 with TRBJ1-2; D gene unclear. V dropped 6 bases and J dropped 7 bases, with 3 bases sitting between them. CDR3 length: 9 amino acids. The DNA for the CDR3 is TGTGCCAGCAGCTCTGGCTACACCTTC. Translating gives CASSSGYTF.

The chain recombines TRBV2 with TRBJ1-1; D unclear. V lost 4 bases and J lost 4, with 10 bases in between. Germline-derived CDR1 and CDR2 are SNHLY and FYNNEI. CDR3 length: 13 residues. CDR3: CASSAQWGTEAFF. DNA for the CDR3: TGTGCCAGCAGTGCCCAGTGGGGCACTGAAGCTTTCTTT.

The V call is TRBV6-2 or TRBV6-3, the J call TRBJ1-5; the match to TRBD1 covers 8 bases. V lost 5 bases, J lost 0 bases, and 3 bases stayed unmatched. CDR1 and CDR2 from the germline V gene are MNHEY and SVGEGT. The CDR3 has 15 amino acids. Here the CDR3 DNA reads TGTGCCAGCAGTCGGACAGGGAATAGCAATCAGCCCCAGCATTTT. It encodes CASSRTGNSNQPQHF.

The chain employs TRBV7-9 and TRBJ1-1, with D unclear. Germline V gene sequence: CDR1 SEHNR, CDR2 FQNEAQ (reference sequence). This CDR3 is built from 13 residues. V was trimmed by 3 bases and J by 0 bases, leaving 5 bases between them. CDR3 residues: CASSFQLNTEAFF. Written as DNA, the CDR3 is TGTGCCAGCAGCTTTCAGCTGAACACTGAAGCTTTCTTT.

This chain joins TRBV6-5 and TRBJ1-1, with D unresolved. Per germline, CDR1 MNHEY and CDR2 SVGAGI. The CDR3 has 12 amino acids. The V end lost 1 base, the J end lost 8 bases, and 8 bases lay between the germline ends. The CDR3 is CASSYFTGEAFF. CDR3 nucleotides: TGTGCCAGCAGTTACTTCACGGGGGAAGCTTTCTTT.

This clone was recorded many times. The genes are TRBV12-3 or TRBV12-4 and TRBJ1-1, with D unresolved. Trimming shortened V by 5 bases and J by 8 bases, and 15 bases separated the two germline ends. CDR3 size: 13 residues. DNA of the CDR3: TGTGCCAGCAGTCCGGGCCCGGTACCCGAAGCTTTCTTT. The encoded protein is CASSPGPVPEAFF.

The genes are TRBV5-6 and TRBJ1-1; no clear D gene. The V gene's germline CDR1 is SGHDT and CDR2 YYEEEE. The V and J ends lost 1 base and 1 base respectively, with 14 bases between them. The CDR3 is 16 amino acids. CDR3 residues: CASSLRRSTRNTEAFF. Here the CDR3 DNA reads TGTGCCAGCAGCTTGCGAAGAAGTACTAGGAACACTGAAGCTTTCTTT.

This clone appeared a single time. This sequence joins TRBV24-1 and TRBJ2-2; D gene unclear. CDR3 size: 12 residues. V gave up 9 bases and J gave up 5 bases, with 9 bases separating them. In germline, CDR1 is KGHDR, CDR2 SFDVKD. The CDR3 reads CATSPQTGELFF. CDR3 DNA: TGTGCCACCTCTCCCCAGACCGGGGAGCTGTTTTTT.

Comment on this clone: An end of the junction differs from the germline gene, which may be a read error. The chain employs TRBV12-3 or TRBV12-4 and TRBJ2-7; 12 positions agree with TRBD2. This CDR3 has 13 residues. In nucleotides, the CDR3 is TGTGCCAGCAGCCTGACGACTAGCGGGGGACCCTCATTC. It is translated as CASSLTTSGGPSF.

The rearrangement joins TRBV9 to TRBJ2-3, with D perhaps matching TRBD2 (6 bases). Deletions cut 6 bases from V and 3 bases from J, with 23 bases between. The CDR3 length is 17 residues. Germline V lookup: CDR1 SGDLS, CDR2 YYNGEE. CDR3 sequence reads: CASTRGTISLATDTQYF. The CDR3 region has the DNA TGTGCCAGCACCCGCGGGACCATATCTTTAGCAACAGATACGCAGTATTTT.

V and J are TRBV5-6 and TRBJ1-6; D call uncertain. The CDR3 runs to 12 residues. Trimming cost V 0 bases and J 8 bases, with 3 bases left between them. CDR1 is SGHDT, CDR2 YYEEEE, per germline. CDR3 DNA: TGTGCCAGCAGCTTGGGGGATTCACCCCTCCACTTT. Protein product: CASSLGDSPLHF.

CDR3 DNA sequence: TGCAGCGCCAAACACGGGACAACTAATGAAAAACTGTTTTTT. It codes for CSAKHGTTNEKLFF. The chain recombines TRBV29-1 with TRBJ1-4; the D is unclear. The CDR3 extends over 14 amino acids. V shed 7 bases and J shed 0 bases, with 12 bases lying between them. CDR1 and CDR2 (germline): SQVTM, ANQGSEA.